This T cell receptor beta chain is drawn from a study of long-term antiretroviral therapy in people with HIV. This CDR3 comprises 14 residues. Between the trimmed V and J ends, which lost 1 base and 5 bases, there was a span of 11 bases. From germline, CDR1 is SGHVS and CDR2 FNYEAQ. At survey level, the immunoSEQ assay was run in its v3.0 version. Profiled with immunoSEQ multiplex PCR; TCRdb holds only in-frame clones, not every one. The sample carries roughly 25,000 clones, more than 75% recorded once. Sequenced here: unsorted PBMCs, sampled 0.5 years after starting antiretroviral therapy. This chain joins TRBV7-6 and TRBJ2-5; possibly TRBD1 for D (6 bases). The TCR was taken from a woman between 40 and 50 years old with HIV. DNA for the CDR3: TGTGCCAGCAGCTTAGAAGCAGGGGACGAGACCCAGTACTTC. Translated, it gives CASSLEAGDETQYF.